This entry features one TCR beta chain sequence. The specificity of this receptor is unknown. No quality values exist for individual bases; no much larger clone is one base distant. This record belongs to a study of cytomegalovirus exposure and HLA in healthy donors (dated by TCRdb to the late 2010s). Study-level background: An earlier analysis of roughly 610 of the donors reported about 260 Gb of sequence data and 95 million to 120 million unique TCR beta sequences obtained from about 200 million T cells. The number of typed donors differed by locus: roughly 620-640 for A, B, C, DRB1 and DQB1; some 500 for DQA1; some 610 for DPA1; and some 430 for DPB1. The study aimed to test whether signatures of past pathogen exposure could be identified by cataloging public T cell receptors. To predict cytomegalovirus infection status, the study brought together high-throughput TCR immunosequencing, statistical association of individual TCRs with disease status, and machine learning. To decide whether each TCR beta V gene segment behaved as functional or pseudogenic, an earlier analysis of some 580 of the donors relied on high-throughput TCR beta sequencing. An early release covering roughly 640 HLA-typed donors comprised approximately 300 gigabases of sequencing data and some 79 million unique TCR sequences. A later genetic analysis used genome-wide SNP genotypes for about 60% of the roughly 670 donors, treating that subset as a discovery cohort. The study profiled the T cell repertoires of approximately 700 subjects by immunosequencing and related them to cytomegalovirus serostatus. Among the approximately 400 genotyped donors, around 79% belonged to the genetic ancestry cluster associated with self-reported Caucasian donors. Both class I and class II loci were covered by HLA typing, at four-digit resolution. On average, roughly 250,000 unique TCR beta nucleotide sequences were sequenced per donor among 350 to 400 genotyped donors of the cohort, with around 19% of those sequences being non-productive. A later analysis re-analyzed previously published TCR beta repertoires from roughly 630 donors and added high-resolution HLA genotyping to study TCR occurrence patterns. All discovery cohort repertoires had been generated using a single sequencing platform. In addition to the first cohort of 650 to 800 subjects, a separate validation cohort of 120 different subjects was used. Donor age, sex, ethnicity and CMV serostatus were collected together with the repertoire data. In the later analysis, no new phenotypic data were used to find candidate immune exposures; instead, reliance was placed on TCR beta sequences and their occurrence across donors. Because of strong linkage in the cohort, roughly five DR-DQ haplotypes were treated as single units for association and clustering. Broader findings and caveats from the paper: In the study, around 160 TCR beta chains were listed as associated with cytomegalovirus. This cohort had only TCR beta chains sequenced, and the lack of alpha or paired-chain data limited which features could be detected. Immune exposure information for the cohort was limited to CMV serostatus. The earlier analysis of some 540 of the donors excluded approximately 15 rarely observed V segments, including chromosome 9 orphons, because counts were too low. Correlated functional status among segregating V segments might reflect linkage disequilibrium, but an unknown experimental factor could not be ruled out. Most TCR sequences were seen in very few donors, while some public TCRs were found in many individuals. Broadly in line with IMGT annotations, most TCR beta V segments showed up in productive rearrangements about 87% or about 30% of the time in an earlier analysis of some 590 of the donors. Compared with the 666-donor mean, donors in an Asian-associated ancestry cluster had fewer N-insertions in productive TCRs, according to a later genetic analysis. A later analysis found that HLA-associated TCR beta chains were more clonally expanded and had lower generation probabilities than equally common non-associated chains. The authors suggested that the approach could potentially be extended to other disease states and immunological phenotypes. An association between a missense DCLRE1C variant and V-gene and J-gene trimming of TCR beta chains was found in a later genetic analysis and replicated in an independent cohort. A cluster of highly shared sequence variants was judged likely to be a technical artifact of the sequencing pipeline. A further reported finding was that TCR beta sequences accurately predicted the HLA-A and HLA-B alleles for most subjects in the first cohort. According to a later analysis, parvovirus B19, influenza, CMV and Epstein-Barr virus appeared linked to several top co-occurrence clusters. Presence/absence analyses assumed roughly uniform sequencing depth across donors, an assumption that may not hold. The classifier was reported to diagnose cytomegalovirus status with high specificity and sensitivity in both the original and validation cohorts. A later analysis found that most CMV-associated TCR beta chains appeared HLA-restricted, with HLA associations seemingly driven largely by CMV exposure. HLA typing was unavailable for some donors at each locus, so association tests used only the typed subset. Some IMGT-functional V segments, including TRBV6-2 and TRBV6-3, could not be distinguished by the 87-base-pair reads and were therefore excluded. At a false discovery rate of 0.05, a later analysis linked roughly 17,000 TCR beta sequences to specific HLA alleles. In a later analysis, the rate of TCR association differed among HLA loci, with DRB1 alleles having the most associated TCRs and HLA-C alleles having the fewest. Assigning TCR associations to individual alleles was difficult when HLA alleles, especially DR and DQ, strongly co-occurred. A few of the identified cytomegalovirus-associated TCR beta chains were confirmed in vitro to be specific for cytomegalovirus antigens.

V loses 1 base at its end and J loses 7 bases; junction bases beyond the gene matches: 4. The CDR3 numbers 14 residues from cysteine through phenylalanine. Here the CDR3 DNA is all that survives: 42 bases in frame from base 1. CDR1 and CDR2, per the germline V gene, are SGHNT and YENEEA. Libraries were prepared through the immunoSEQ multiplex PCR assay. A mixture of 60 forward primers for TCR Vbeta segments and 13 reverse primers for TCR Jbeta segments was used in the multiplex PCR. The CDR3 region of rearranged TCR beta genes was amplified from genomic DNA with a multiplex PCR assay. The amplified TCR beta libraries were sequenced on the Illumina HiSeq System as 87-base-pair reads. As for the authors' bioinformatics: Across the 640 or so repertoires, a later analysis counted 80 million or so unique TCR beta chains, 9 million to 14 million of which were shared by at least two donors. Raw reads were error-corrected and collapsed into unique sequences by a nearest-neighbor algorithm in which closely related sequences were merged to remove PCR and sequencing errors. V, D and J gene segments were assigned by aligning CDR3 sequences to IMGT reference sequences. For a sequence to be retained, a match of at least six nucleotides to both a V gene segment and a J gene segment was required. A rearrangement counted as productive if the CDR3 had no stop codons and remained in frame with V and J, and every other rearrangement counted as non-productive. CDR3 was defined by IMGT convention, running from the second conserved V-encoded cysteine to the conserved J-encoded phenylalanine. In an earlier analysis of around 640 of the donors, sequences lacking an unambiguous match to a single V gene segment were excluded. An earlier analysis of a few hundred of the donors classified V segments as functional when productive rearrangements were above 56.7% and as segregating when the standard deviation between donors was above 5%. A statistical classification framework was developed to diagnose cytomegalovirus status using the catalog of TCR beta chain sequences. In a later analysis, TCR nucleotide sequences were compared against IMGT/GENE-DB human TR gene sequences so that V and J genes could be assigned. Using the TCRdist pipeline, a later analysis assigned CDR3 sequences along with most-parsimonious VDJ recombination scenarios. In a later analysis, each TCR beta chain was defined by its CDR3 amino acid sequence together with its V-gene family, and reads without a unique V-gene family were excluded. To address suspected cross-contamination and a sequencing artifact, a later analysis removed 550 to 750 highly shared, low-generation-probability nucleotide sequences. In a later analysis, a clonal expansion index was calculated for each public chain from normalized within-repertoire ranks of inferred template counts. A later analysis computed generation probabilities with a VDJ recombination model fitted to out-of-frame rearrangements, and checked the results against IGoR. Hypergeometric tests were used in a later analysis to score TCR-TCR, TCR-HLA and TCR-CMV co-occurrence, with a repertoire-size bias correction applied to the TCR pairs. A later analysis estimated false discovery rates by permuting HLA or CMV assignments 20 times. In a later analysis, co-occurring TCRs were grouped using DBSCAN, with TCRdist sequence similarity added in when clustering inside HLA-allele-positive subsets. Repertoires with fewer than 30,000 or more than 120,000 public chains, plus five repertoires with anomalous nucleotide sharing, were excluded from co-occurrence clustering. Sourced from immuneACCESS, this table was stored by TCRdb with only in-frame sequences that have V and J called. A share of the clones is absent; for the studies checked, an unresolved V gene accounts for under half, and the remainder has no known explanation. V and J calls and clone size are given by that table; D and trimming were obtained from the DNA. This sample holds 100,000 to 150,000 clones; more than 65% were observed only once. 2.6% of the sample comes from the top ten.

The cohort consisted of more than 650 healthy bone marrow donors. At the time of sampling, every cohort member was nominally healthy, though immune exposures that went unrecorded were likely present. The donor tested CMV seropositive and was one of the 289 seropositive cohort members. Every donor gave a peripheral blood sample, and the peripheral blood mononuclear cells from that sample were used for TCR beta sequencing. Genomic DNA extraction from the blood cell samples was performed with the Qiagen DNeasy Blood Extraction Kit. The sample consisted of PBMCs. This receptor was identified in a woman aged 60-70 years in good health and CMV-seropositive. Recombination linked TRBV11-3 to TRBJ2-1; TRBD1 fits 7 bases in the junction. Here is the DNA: TGTGCCAGCAGCTTAGGAAAGGACAGGAATGAGCAGTTCTTC. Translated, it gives CASSLGKDRNEQFF.